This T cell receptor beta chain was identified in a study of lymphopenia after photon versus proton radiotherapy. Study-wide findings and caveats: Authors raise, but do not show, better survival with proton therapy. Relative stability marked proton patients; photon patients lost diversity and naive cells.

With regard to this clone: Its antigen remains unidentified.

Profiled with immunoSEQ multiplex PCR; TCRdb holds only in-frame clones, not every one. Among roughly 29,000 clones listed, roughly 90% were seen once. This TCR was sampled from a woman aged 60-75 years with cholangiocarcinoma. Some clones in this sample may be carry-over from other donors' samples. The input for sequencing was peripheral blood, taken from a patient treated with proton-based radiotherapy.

This CDR3 is CASSPSDGIGQPQHF. The CDR3 DNA follows: TGTGCCAGCTCACCGTCGGACGGGATCGGTCAGCCCCAGCATTTT. J is TRBJ1-5 and V is TRBV18; D not certain. The CDR3 has 15 residues. The germline CDR1 and CDR2 sequences are KGHSH and LQKENI. The germline V and J ends were trimmed by 3 bases and 6 bases, with 15 bases remaining between them. Full variable domain (remainder filled in from reference TRBV18 and TRBJ1-5): NAGVMQNPRHLVRRRGQEARLRCSPMKGHSHVYWYRQLPEEGLKFMVYLQKENIIDESGMPKERFSAEFPKEGPSILRIQQVVRGDSAAYFCASSPSDGIGQPQHFGDGTRLSIL.